These T cell receptor beta chains were read from a single sample in a study of shared clonotypes between healthy human individuals. The method was immunoSEQ multiplex PCR; TCRdb's version includes in-frame clones alone and lacks a portion of them. The table shows approximately 500,000 clones, with 95% to 97% occurring only once. The sample comprised naive CD4+ T cells sorted from blood. The receptors were gathered from a woman aged 25 to 39 in good health. CDR3s include the opening cysteine and the closing phenylalanine or tryptophan.

v_call cdr3_aa
TRBV2 CATGGDGGYEQYF
TRBV2 CASSEYLESTDTQYF
TRBV4-2 CASSGGGLAGGEQYF
TRBV10-3 CAISEPSGRATDTQYF
TRBV28 CASSRPGTGVTEAFF
TRBV28 CASSFHLGGGQYF
TRBV6-6 CASSYSIGEGYTF
TRBV15 CATSRDSGQGNYGYTF
TRBV23-1 CASSQSRGTNNSPLHF
TRBV28 CASSTIAERDEQYF
TRBV28 CASSPTQGPPQHF
TRBV5-8 CASSSAGTGSPYNEQFF
TRBV13 CASSLGLARQEQYF
TRBV25-1 CASATGTGIEKLFF
TRBV30 CAWGDSLYEQYF
TRBV28 CASSLVSYEQYF
TRBV28 CASSWGGRTGELFF
TRBV19 CASSMNVGGLSPLHF
TRBV5-1 CASSLALNEKLFF
TRBV4-2 CASSQDPDRATEAFF
TRBV27 CASSSSSTAYQPQHF
TRBV7-2 CASSLYQGPSYEQYF
TRBV6-5 CASSYGVYSGANVLTF
TRBV19 CASSISNSPLHF
TRBV28 CASSFGGFPEKLFF
TRBV6-6 CASSYIYEQYF
TRBV28 CASSLSGTLRYEQYF
TRBV27 CASSLALAASTDTQYF
TRBV4-2 CASSQVTQRERLLDEQFF